This is a list of T cell receptor beta chains from one sample in a study of T cell responses to AZD1222 COVID-19 vaccine. Using immunoSEQ multiplex PCR, the repertoire was profiled, and TCRdb retains in-frame clones only, with some absent. This sample has fewer than 200,000 clones; 85% to 95% occur once, and the top ten carry under 11%. The sample here was peripheral blood, taken on day 0 of AZD1222 vaccination. These receptors were taken from an adult in good health. CDR3s include the opening cysteine and the closing phenylalanine or tryptophan. D genes are given only for firm matches. Clone size is shown for a subset of rows, as once, few, many or a class of expanded clone.

d_call: .
j_call: TRBJ1-2
clone_size: .
v_call: TRBV2
cdr3_aa: CASSLLGTMGNYGYTF
cdr3_nt: TGTGCCAGCAGTCTCCTCGGGACAATGGGTAACTATGGCTACACCTTC

d_call: .
j_call: TRBJ2-1
clone_size: .
v_call: TRBV19
cdr3_aa: CASSFETAYNEQFF
cdr3_nt: TGTGCCAGTAGTTTTGAGACAGCCTACAATGAGCAGTTCTTC

d_call: TRBD1
j_call: TRBJ1-2
clone_size: .
v_call: TRBV10-3
cdr3_aa: CAISESQGANYGYTF
cdr3_nt: TGTGCCATCAGTGAGTCGCAGGGGGCTAACTATGGCTACACCTTC

d_call: .
j_call: TRBJ2-2
clone_size: .
v_call: TRBV27
cdr3_aa: CASSLSPLVGELFF
cdr3_nt: TGTGCCAGCAGTTTATCCCCTTTGGTCGGGGAGCTGTTTTTT

d_call: .
j_call: TRBJ1-2
clone_size: .
v_call: TRBV19
cdr3_aa: CASKPWAAGEPYGYTF
cdr3_nt: TGTGCCAGTAAGCCCTGGGCGGCAGGGGAACCCTATGGCTACACCTTC

d_call: .
j_call: TRBJ1-2
clone_size: .
v_call: TRBV19
cdr3_aa: CASRPTGLINYGYTF
cdr3_nt: TGTGCCAGTAGACCAACAGGGCTGATTAACTATGGCTACACCTTC

d_call: .
j_call: TRBJ1-5
clone_size: .
v_call: TRBV19
cdr3_aa: CASSIVGNREPQHF
cdr3_nt: TGTGCCAGTAGTATAGTGGGGAACCGAGAACCCCAGCATTTT

d_call: .
j_call: TRBJ1-1
clone_size: .
v_call: TRBV2
cdr3_aa: CASIKESMNTEAFF
cdr3_nt: TGTGCCAGCATCAAAGAATCCATGAACACTGAAGCTTTCTTT

d_call: .
j_call: TRBJ2-1
clone_size: .
v_call: TRBV6-2/TRBV6-3
cdr3_aa: CASSYGQVSSNEQFF
cdr3_nt: TGTGCCAGCAGTTACGGTCAGGTATCAAGCAATGAGCAGTTCTTC

d_call: .
j_call: TRBJ2-1
clone_size: once
v_call: TRBV30
cdr3_aa: CAWSPTGGEQFF
cdr3_nt: TGTGCCTGGAGTCCCACTGGAGGCGAGCAGTTCTTC

d_call: TRBD1
j_call: TRBJ1-2
clone_size: .
v_call: TRBV14
cdr3_aa: CASSQVDRDHGYTF
cdr3_nt: TGTGCCAGCAGCCAAGTCGACAGGGATCATGGCTACACCTTC

d_call: TRBD1
j_call: TRBJ2-3
clone_size: .
v_call: TRBV7-6
cdr3_aa: CASSFGDSASTDTQYF
cdr3_nt: TGTGCCAGCAGCTTCGGGGACAGTGCTAGCACAGATACGCAGTATTTT

d_call: TRBD2
j_call: TRBJ2-2
clone_size: .
v_call: TRBV6-2/TRBV6-3
cdr3_aa: CASSSARLAGGPGNTGELFF
cdr3_nt: TGTGCCAGCAGTTCGGCGAGACTAGCGGGGGGGCCGGGGAACACCGGGGAGCTGTTTTTT

d_call: .
j_call: TRBJ2-2
clone_size: .
v_call: TRBV2
cdr3_aa: CASRDLAYANTGELFF
cdr3_nt: TGTGCCAGCAGAGACCTAGCGTATGCGAACACCGGGGAGCTGTTTTTT

d_call: TRBD1
j_call: TRBJ2-4
clone_size: .
v_call: TRBV19
cdr3_aa: CASSATGGMGKNIQYF
cdr3_nt: TGTGCCAGTAGTGCTACAGGGGGAATGGGCAAAAACATTCAGTACTTC

d_call: .
j_call: TRBJ1-3
clone_size: .
v_call: TRBV25-1
cdr3_aa: CASSENSWNTIYF
cdr3_nt: TGTGCCAGCAGTGAAAATTCATGGAACACCATATATTTT